A selection of T cell receptor beta chains follows, all from one sample in a study of T cell responses to AZD1222 COVID-19 vaccine. Measured with immunoSEQ multiplex PCR; TCRdb has only the in-frame clones, and not every one. The data show 100,000 to 110,000 clones, with about 90% seen just once and under 2% held by the top ten. Sequences were derived from peripheral blood, sampled on day 0 of AZD1222 vaccination. These receptors came from an adult in good health. The CDR3 runs from the conserved cysteine through the conserved F or W. D genes are given only for firm matches.

D	V	J	DNA	CDR3
NA	TRBV18	TRBJ2-7	TGTGCCAGCTCACCTGGGTGGGGGTCTTTCTCCTACGAGCAGTACTTC	CASSPGWGSFSYEQYF
NA	TRBV9	TRBJ2-1	TGTGCCCGGGGCGCTTCGCCCCCAAACAATGAGCAGTTCTTC	CARGASPPNNEQFF
TRBD2	TRBV6-5	TRBJ2-2	TGTGCCAGCAGACCCGGGACTAGCGATGGCGGGGAGCTGTTTTTT	CASRPGTSDGGELFF
NA	TRBV19	TRBJ1-5	TGTGCCAGTAGTATGGAGCCAGATGGGTATAGCAATCAGCCTCAGCATTTT	CASSMEPDGYSNQPQHF
NA	TRBV4-1	TRBJ1-5	TGCGCCAGCAGCCAAGATCGGGGGCAGCCCCAGCATTTT	CASSQDRGQPQHF
NA	TRBV30	TRBJ2-2	TGTGCCTGGTCCCGGGAAGACACCGGGGAGCTGTTTTTT	CAWSREDTGELFF
TRBD1	TRBV4-2	TRBJ2-7	TGTGCCAGCAGCCAAGAGACGACAGGGGGGATATACGAGCAGTACTTC	CASSQETTGGIYEQYF
NA	TRBV7-3	TRBJ2-7	TGTGCCAGCAGCTTAACGGGGAGCGTTGAGCAGTACTTC	CASSLTGSVEQYF
TRBD2	TRBV9	TRBJ2-7	TGTGCCAGCAGCGTCGGAACCGGGACTAGCGGGAGTGGGGAGCAGTACTTC	CASSVGTGTSGSGEQYF
NA	TRBV11-2	TRBJ1-4	TGTGCCAGCAGCTTAGACGGGTACTACGAAAAACTGTTTTTT	CASSLDGYYEKLFF
NA	TRBV5-4	TRBJ1-1	TGTGCCAGCAGCAATGCCGGGACAAAGAACACTGAAGCTTTCTTT	CASSNAGTKNTEAFF
NA	TRBV19	TRBJ1-2	TGTGCCAGTAGTATCCAGGGTAACTATGGCTACACCTTC	CASSIQGNYGYTF
NA	TRBV19	TRBJ1-2	TGTGCCAGTAAACGAGGAACCGACTATGGCTACACCTTC	CASKRGTDYGYTF
TRBD2	TRBV6-5	TRBJ2-5	TGTGCCAGCAGTTACTCCGCGGGCGGGGGGGAGACCCAGTACTTC	CASSYSAGGGETQYF
TRBD1	TRBV28	TRBJ1-1	TGTGCCAGCAGTTTGAACAGGGGGGAGGCTGAAGCTTTCTTT	CASSLNRGEAEAFF